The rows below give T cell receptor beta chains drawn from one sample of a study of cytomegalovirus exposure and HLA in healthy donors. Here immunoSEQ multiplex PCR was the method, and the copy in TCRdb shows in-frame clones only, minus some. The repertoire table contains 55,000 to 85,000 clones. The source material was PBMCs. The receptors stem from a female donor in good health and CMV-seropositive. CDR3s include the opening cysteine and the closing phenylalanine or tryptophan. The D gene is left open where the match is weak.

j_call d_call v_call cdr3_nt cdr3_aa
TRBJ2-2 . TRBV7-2 TGTGCCAGCAGCTCACACATGAACACCGGGGAGCTGTTTTTT CASSSHMNTGELFF
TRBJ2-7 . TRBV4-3 TGCGCCAGCAGCCAAGGAGCCGGCTCCTACGAGCAGTACTTC CASSQGAGSYEQYF
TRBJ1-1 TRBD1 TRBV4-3 TGCGCCAGCAGCCAACAGGTGGGAGTTCAGGGGGGAGCTTTCTTT CASSQQVGVQGGAFF
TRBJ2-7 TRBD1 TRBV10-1 TGCGCCAGCAGTGAGAACAGGGGCTACGAGCAGTACTTC CASSENRGYEQYF
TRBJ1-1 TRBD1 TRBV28 TGTGCCAGCAGTCCACCCGTAGGGGGCGGTCGAGGAGTGACCAGTGAAGCTTTCTTT CASSPPVGGGRGVTSEAFF
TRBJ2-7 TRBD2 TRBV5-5 TGTGCCAGCAGCTTGTCGTCGGCTAGCGGGAGAAGTTCCTACGAGCAGTACTTC CASSLSSASGRSSYEQYF
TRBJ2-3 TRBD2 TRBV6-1 TGTGCCAGCAGGAGCGGGGGGGGGATCCCAGATACGCAGTATTTT CASRSGGGIPDTQYF
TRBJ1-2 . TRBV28 TGTGCCAGCAGTCTCAGGGGCGGAGCCTATGGCTACACCTTC CASSLRGGAYGYTF
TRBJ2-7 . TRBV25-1 TGTGCCAGCAGACCCCCAGGGATCCTTGCCTACGAGCAGTACTTC CASRPPGILAYEQYF
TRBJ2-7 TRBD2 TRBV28 TGTGCCAGCAGTTCTCGACTAGCGGGAGGGCTTGCCTACGAGCAGTACTTC CASSSRLAGGLAYEQYF
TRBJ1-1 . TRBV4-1 TGCGCCAGCAGCCAGAATGACAGACGGACTGAAGCTTTCTTT CASSQNDRRTEAFF
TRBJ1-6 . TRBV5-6 TGTGCCAGCAGCTTGAGTCAGTATAATTCACCCCTCCACTTT CASSLSQYNSPLHF
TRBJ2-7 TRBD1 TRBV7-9 TGTGCCAGCAGCCCCGGACAGGGATCAACCTACGAGCAGTACTTC CASSPGQGSTYEQYF
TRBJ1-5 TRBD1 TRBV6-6 TGTGCCAGCAGTTACTCGCAGGGGGCGGAACAGCCCCAGCATTTT CASSYSQGAEQPQHF
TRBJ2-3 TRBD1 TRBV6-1 TGTGCCAGCAGTGAACAGGGGGCTTTAACAGATACGCAGTATTTT CASSEQGALTDTQYF
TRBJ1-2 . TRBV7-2 TGTGCCAGCACCCAGTACGGGGATGGCTATGGCTACACCTTC CASTQYGDGYGYTF
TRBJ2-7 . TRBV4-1 TGCGCCAGCAGCCAAGTCGGGGTGGGTTACGAGCAGTACTTC CASSQVGVGYEQYF